One sample yielded the 20 T cell receptor beta chains listed below, sequenced in a study of blood T cell repertoires in COVID-19. Libraries were prepared by immunoSEQ multiplex PCR; TCRdb keeps only in-frame clonotypes and omits some of them. The table records about 200,000 clones, 75% to 90% of them present only once. Source material: PBMCs or T cells enriched from blood (not recorded which). The receptor set was obtained from a woman younger than 45 who had been exposed to COVID-19.

V gene TRBV7-2 combines with J gene TRBJ2-2; TRBD2 aligns across 8 bases. CDR1 is SGHTA and CDR2 is FQGNSA in the germline V gene. The trim removed 1 base at V and 6 bases at J, leaving 4 bases unmatched. This CDR3 region has 15 residues. CDR3 region: CASSLVSGVAGELFF. CDR3 sequence (DNA): TGTGCCAGCAGCTTAGTTAGCGGGGTGGCCGGGGAGCTGTTTTTT.

The CDR3 bases are TGTGCCTATAGGACAGACCCGGTCCCGAGTTCACCCCTCCACTTT. Protein sequence: CAYRTDPVPSSPLHF. The chain joins TRBV30 to TRBJ1-6, with TRBD1 as a possible D gene (6 bases). V dropped 7 bases and J dropped 9 bases, with 22 bases sitting between them. From germline, CDR1 is GTSNPN and CDR2 SVGIG (reference sequence). This CDR3 spans 15 amino acids.

The gene calls are TRBV5-1 and TRBJ1-4; unclear D gene. CDR3 length: 15 residues. The V gene's germline CDR1 is SGHRS and CDR2 YFSETQ. V dropped 5 bases and J dropped 5 bases, with 16 bases sitting between them. The CDR3 is CASRSRNSQNEKLFF. CDR3 coding DNA: TGCGCCAGCAGAAGTAGGAACAGCCAAAATGAAAAACTGTTTTTT.

This clone was recorded only once. This chain connects TRBV10-3 to TRBJ1-3, with D possibly TRBD1 on 6 matching bases. This CDR3 spans 14 amino acids. CDR1 is ENHRY and CDR2 is SYGVKD in the germline V gene. Trimming took off 5 bases at V and 1 base at J, with 9 bases between the two ends. The CDR3 sequence is CAISSTGSGNTIYF. CDR3 coding DNA: TGTGCCATCAGTTCGACAGGTTCTGGAAACACCATATATTTT.

Comment on this clone: The sample holds other DNA sequences that translate to the same CDR3. This rearrangement joins TRBV12-3 or TRBV12-4 to TRBJ1-3; unclear D gene. Trimming stripped 7 bases from V and 1 base from J, with 5 bases between. This CDR3 is 12 amino acids long. The CDR3 DNA follows: TGTGCCAGCACTCTATCTGGAAACACCATATATTTT. It yields the protein CASTLSGNTIYF.

J is TRBJ2-3 and V is TRBV6-5; weak D call: TRBD1 (5 bases). CDR3 size: 13 residues. V was trimmed by 2 bases and J by 6 bases, leaving 9 bases between them. Looked up from germline, CDR1 is MNHEY and CDR2 is SVGAGI. In nucleotides, the CDR3 is TGTGCCAGCAGTTACGGTGGGGCTGATACGCAGTATTTT. It yields the protein CASSYGGADTQYF.

In DNA form, the CDR3 reads TGTGCCAGCAGCCAAGATCGAGTTCGACAGGGGGCAGTCACTGAAGCTTTCTTT. This translates into CASSQDRVRQGAVTEAFF. The chain carries TRBV3-1 (or the pseudogene TRBV3-2) and TRBJ1-1; 10 bases match TRBD1. This CDR3 is 18 amino acids long. Germline loops: CDR1 LGHDT, CDR2 YNNKEL (reference sequence). V lost 0 bases, J lost 4 bases, and 11 bases stayed unmatched.

The chain links TRBV5-1 to TRBJ2-6, with a possible D match to TRBD2 (5 bases). The CDR3 has 15 residues. Per germline, CDR1 SGHRS and CDR2 YFSETQ. The ends were cut back, 5 bases at V and 0 bases at J, with 9 bases in the middle. The CDR3 sequence is CASSLGSSGANVLTF. In DNA form, the CDR3 reads TGCGCCAGCAGTCTGGGGAGCTCTGGGGCCAACGTCCTGACTTTC.

V and J are TRBV12-5 and TRBJ1-3; D remains ambiguous. The V end lost 3 bases, the J end lost 1 base, and 7 bases lay between the germline ends. The length of the CDR3 is 14 residues. Germline V gene sequence: CDR1 LGHNT, CDR2 FRNRAP. The CDR3 spells CASGLSGSGNTIYF. Here the CDR3 DNA reads TGTGCTAGTGGTTTATCCGGGTCTGGAAACACCATATATTTT.

The chain employs TRBV30 and TRBJ1-6; weak D call: TRBD1 (5 bases). The CDR3 is 15 amino acids. The V end lost 2 bases, the J end lost 0 bases, and 8 bases lay between the germline ends. Germline V CDR1 and CDR2: GTSNPN, SVGIG (reference sequence). In nucleotides, the CDR3 is TGTGCCTGGAGTTCAGACAGCTCCTATAATTCACCCCTCCACTTT. Encoded protein: CAWSSDSSYNSPLHF.

This chain connects TRBV11-2 to TRBJ2-6; TRBD1 is a possible D gene (6 bases). The CDR3 consists of 16 residues. Germline loops: CDR1 SGHAT, CDR2 FQNNGV. V was clipped by 4 bases and J by 0 bases, with 10 bases between them. CDR3 in DNA: TGTGCCAGCAGCTCCAGGGGACGCTCTGGGGCCAACGTCCTGACTTTC. Translated: CASSSRGRSGANVLTF.

This clone was detected once. This CDR3 is CASNPGLLTGELFF. CDR3 nucleotides: TGTGCCAGTAACCCGGGACTACTCACCGGGGAGCTGTTTTTT. The genes are TRBV27 and TRBJ2-2; 7 bases are shared with TRBD2. The V segment lost 9 bases and the J segment 4 bases; nucleotides outside the gene matches: 8. CDR1 MNHEY and CDR2 SMNVEV come from the germline V gene (reference sequence). The CDR3 has 14 amino acids.

The gene calls are TRBV28 and TRBJ1-4, with a tentative D call TRBD1 (6 bases). The ends were cut back, 5 bases at V and 5 bases at J, with 15 bases in the middle. The CDR3 totals 15 residues. CDR1 is MDHEN, CDR2 SYDVKM, per germline. The CDR3 DNA reads as TGTGCCAGCAGTACCCGGGGGGGGGCGAATGAAAAACTGTTTTTT. Protein sequence: CASSTRGGANEKLFF.

Worth noting for this clone: Other DNA sequences in this specimen translate into the identical CDR3. The chain joins TRBV2 to TRBJ2-5; 10 bases are a match to TRBD2. From germline, CDR1 is SNHLY and CDR2 FYNNEI. CDR3 size: 15 residues. The V gene end was trimmed by 8 bases and the J gene end by 1 base; junction bases not matched to a gene: 7. For the CDR3, the DNA is TGTGCCAGCGGAGGTCTAGCGGGGGCCCAAGAGACCCAGTACTTC. It translates to CASGGLAGAQETQYF.

The chain has TRBV6-1 and TRBJ1-5; a possible D gene is TRBD1 (5 bases). CDR3 length: 16 amino acids. Trimming removed 1 base from V and 6 bases from J, with 16 bases in between. Per germline, CDR1 MNHNS and CDR2 SASEGT. The CDR3 DNA follows: TGTGCCAGCAGTGAAGGGGACGGGGGATTACGTCAGCCCCAGCATTTT. The encoded protein is CASSEGDGGLRQPQHF.

V gene TRBV24-1 combines with J gene TRBJ1-2, with D hard to call. CDR3 size: 12 residues. CDR1 and CDR2 from the germline V gene are KGHDR and SFDVKD. V lost 0 bases and J 8 bases, leaving 6 bases between the germline ends. CDR3 loop: CATSDLREGYTF. The CDR3 DNA follows: TGTGCCACCAGTGATTTGCGGGAAGGCTACACCTTC.

This chain uses TRBV9 with TRBJ1-1; D gene uncertain. Germline CDR1 reads SGDLS; CDR2 reads YYNGEE. Trimming took 2 bases from V and 8 from J, leaving 16 bases between them. The CDR3 has 14 residues. The CDR3 loop is CASSVIVAGSEAFF. The CDR3 DNA sequence: TGTGCCAGCAGCGTCATTGTGGCAGGTTCCGAAGCTTTCTTT.

The chain couples TRBV2 to TRBJ2-2; TRBD1 might be the D (6 bases). The V gene lost 4 bases and the J gene lost 0 bases, with 9 bases spanning the gap. The CDR3 contains 15 residues. CDR1 is SNHLY and CDR2 is FYNNEI in the germline V gene. The CDR3 DNA sequence: TGTGCCAGCAGTGGCAGGGGCACGAACACCGGGGAGCTGTTTTTT. It specifies CASSGRGTNTGELFF.

The chain has TRBV6-2 or TRBV6-3 and TRBJ2-1; D perhaps matches TRBD1 (6 bases). The CDR3 has 15 residues. The ends were cut back, 2 bases at V and 4 bases at J, with 12 bases in the middle. Germline assignment: CDR1 MNHEY and CDR2 SVGEGT. CDR3 sequence reads: CASSYTGSGYNEQFF. The CDR3 bases are TGTGCCAGCAGTTACACAGGGTCCGGGTACAATGAGCAGTTCTTC.

This clone showed up just once. V is TRBV10-3 and J is TRBJ1-6; 9 bases align to TRBD1. Germline V gene lookup returns CDR1 ENHRY and CDR2 SYGVKD. Trimming cost V 6 bases and J 7 bases; bases outside gene matches: 7. This CDR3 has 15 residues. This chain's CDR3 is CAIRQQGAGNSPLHF. The CDR3 DNA reads TGTGCCATCAGACAACAGGGGGCAGGGAATTCACCCCTCCACTTT.